This entry concerns a single T cell receptor beta chain. Its antigen is not known. This CDR3 has 14 residues. Germline CDR1 and CDR2: SGHKS and YYEKEE (reference sequence). The V and J ends lost 6 bases and 1 base respectively, with 14 bases between them. Clones were sequenced by immunoSEQ multiplex PCR, and TCRdb holds only the in-frame ones, with some missing. The sample yields 130,000 to 150,000 clones, about 92% seen once. The sample is drawn from a study of T cell responses to AZD1222 COVID-19 vaccine. Study-level findings and limits: Spike-wide coverage was observed for vaccine-associated CD4 TCRs, with dominant responses at 160-218 and 743-854. Of the AZD1222 recipients, only 5 to 7 were seropositive at baseline.

Sequences were derived from peripheral blood, sampled on day 0 of AZD1222 vaccination. This TCR derives from an adult in good health. The V gene is TRBV5-5, the J gene TRBJ2-7; weak D call: TRBD2 (5 bases). The CDR3 loop reads CASTRGGLSYEQYF. The CDR3, as DNA: TGTGCCAGCACCCGCGGCGGGTTGTCCTACGAGCAGTACTTC. The variable domain in full, completed from reference TRBV5-5 and TRBJ2-7, reads DAGVTQSPTHLIKTRGQQVTLRCSPISGHKSVSWYQQVLGQGPQFIFQYYEKEERGRGNFPDRFSARQFPNYSSELNVNALLLGDSALYLCASTRGGLSYEQYFGPGTRLTVT.